This T cell receptor (beta chain) was captured by sequencing in a study of OX40 agonist ivuxolimab in advanced cancers. At the level of the whole study: The costimulatory receptor OX40 (CD134) was targeted by ivuxolimab, a fully human IgG2 agonistic monoclonal antibody. Patients were allowed to have had prior anti-PD-1, anti-PD-L1 or anti-CTLA-4 therapy, and approximately 41% of the dose-escalation patients had previously received checkpoint inhibitors. Intravenous ivuxolimab was administered to patients every 2 weeks at six dose levels: 0.01, 0.1, 0.3, 1.5, 3 and 10 mg/kg. Peripheral TCRbeta sequencing aimed to test whether ivuxolimab altered TCR sequence diversity and caused clonal T-cell expansion. The dose-escalation cohort was roughly 80% male with a mean age of about 65 years, ranging from about 23 to 85. Of the 50 or so patients in dose escalation, around 19 had hepatocellular carcinoma, about 15 had melanoma, 9 had renal cell carcinoma and 9 had head and neck cancer. Partial responses occurred in three dose-escalation patients, of whom one had hepatocellular carcinoma and two had cutaneous melanoma. The paper reports the monotherapy dose-escalation portion (N of about 47 patients) of the phase I ivuxolimab trial.

Genomic DNA was isolated from the sorted cells so that the TCRbeta CDR3 region could be sequenced. TCRbeta CDR3 regions were sequenced using the immunoSEQ Assay. The table was pulled from immuneACCESS by TCRdb, which kept in-frame rearrangements only. Such tables lose some clones; where checked, under half of the loss comes from unresolved V genes, and the rest has no known cause. A total of roughly 30,000 clones appear in this sample, roughly 81% of them only once. Together, the top ten hold roughly 22% of the sample. In regard to this clone: There is no known antigen for this receptor. Base qualities are not provided; no much larger clone lies one nucleotide away.

Patients with a history of autoimmune disease or receiving systemic immunosuppression were excluded from the trial. Peripheral blood for TCR sequencing was drawn from every dose cohort at baseline, at cycle 4 day 1 and at cycle 7 day 1. The samples were drawn from a first-in-human, open-label, multicenter phase I dose-escalation trial of ivuxolimab. Adults with locally advanced or metastatic head and neck squamous cell, hepatocellular, melanoma or renal cell carcinoma were enrolled in the trial. CD4+ and CD8+ T cells were sorted separately from peripheral blood before TCR sequencing. Results the study describes overall, beyond this receptor: Low levels of normalized T-cell clonal expansion were also shown by some nonresponding patients. At doses of 0.1 to 3.0 mg/kg, clonal expansion of both CD4+ and CD8+ blood T cells was observed from baseline to week 6. In the 0.1-3.0 mg/kg groups, partial responders were among the patients with the lowest normalized peripheral clonal expansion, particularly in CD8+ T cells. On average, CD8+ T cells showed more expanded clones than CD4+ T cells after ivuxolimab. Antigen specificity was not determined for the clonally expanded peripheral T cells.

Sample: CD4+ or CD8+ T cells sorted from blood, taken in a trial of the OX40 agonist ivuxolimab. This receptor was identified in an adult with an advanced solid tumor such as melanoma, head and neck, liver or kidney cancer.

Read as DNA, the sequence is TGTGCCAGCAAACTACAGGGGGCGCCTGGCTACACCTTC. It specifies CASKLQGAPGYTF. Recombination connected TRBV28 to TRBJ1-2, with 9 middle bases fitting TRBD1. The CDR3 sequence holds 13 residues, the cysteine and phenylalanine included. CDR3 DNA is the only sequence kept; it has 39 bases, read in frame from the first base. The CDR1 and CDR2 encoded by the germline V gene are MDHEN and SYDVKM. V is trimmed back by 7 bases and J by 7 bases, and the junction contains 7 bases that no gene match accounts for.